The 30 T cell receptor beta chains listed next were all sequenced from one sample in a study of cytomegalovirus exposure and HLA in healthy donors. In the PCR, 60 Vbeta and 13 Jbeta primers were used. Some clones are missing from TCRdb's copy, which holds only in-frame ones; the method was immunoSEQ multiplex PCR. This sample's clone table lists tens of thousands of clones. The specimen sequenced was PBMCs. These receptors were taken from a male donor in good health and CMV-seropositive.

The CDR3 DNA sequence: TGTGCCAGCAGTTATGGGCAGGGGTCCTACGAGCAGTACTTC. This gives the protein CASSYGQGSYEQYF. The chain recombines TRBV27 with TRBJ2-7, with D perhaps TRBD1 (6 bases). There are 14 residues in the CDR3. The V gene lost 4 bases and the J gene lost 1 base, with 11 bases spanning the gap. Germline V gene lookup returns CDR1 MNHEY and CDR2 SMNVEV (reference sequence).

V gene TRBV6-5 combines with J gene TRBJ1-1; unclear D gene. Per the germline V gene, CDR1 is MNHEY and CDR2 is SVGAGI. This CDR3 has 14 residues. The V and J ends lost 0 bases and 2 bases respectively, with 7 bases between them. The CDR3 region is CASSYSPGNTEAFF. CDR3 nucleotides: TGTGCCAGCAGTTACTCTCCAGGTAACACTGAAGCTTTCTTT.

The V call is TRBV20-1, the J call TRBJ1-2; a possible D gene is TRBD1 (6 bases). V was trimmed by 5 bases and J by 8 bases, leaving 12 bases between them. Germline V CDR1 and CDR2: DFQATT, SNEGSKA (reference sequence). The CDR3 runs to 11 residues. The DNA of the CDR3 is TGCAGTGCTTTGTTCAGGGGCGGCTACACCTTC. Protein sequence: CSALFRGGYTF.

The chain is built from TRBV28 and TRBJ1-1; TRBD1 matches 7 bases. Germline-derived CDR1 and CDR2 are MDHEN and SYDVKM. Trimming at V came to 7 bases and at J to 4 bases, leaving 9 bases not matched to a gene. This CDR3 spans 14 amino acids. The CDR3 is CASTLTGVATEAFF. CDR3 in DNA: TGTGCCAGCACCTTAACAGGGGTAGCCACTGAAGCTTTCTTT.

The V and J genes are TRBV6-7 and TRBJ2-7; tentative D call: TRBD2 (7 bases). TRBV6-7 is classed as an ORF, of uncertain function. Trimming removed 6 bases from V and 1 base from J, with 19 bases in between. CDR3 length: 16 amino acids. The CDR3 spells CASSHPEGGQSYEQYF. Written as DNA, the CDR3 is TGTGCCAGCAGCCACCCTGAGGGGGGGCAATCCTACGAGCAGTACTTC.

CDR3 bases: TGTGCCAGCAGAGATGGACTAGCCTACAATGAGCAGTTCTTC. This translates into CASRDGLAYNEQFF. This chain connects TRBV6-5 to TRBJ2-1; the match to TRBD2 covers 7 bases. CDR3 length: 14 amino acids. J was trimmed by 2 bases and V by 6 bases; bases with no gene match: 4. Germline V gene sequence: CDR1 MNHEY, CDR2 SVGAGI.

The genes are TRBV6-4 and TRBJ2-1; 10 bases are a match to TRBD1. The CDR3 runs 14 residues. Germline V lookup: CDR1 MRHNA, CDR2 SNTAGT. V lost 4 bases, J lost 8 bases, and 5 bases stayed unmatched. CDR3: CASSAVTGGDEQFF. In nucleotides, the CDR3 is TGTGCCAGCAGTGCCGTGACAGGGGGCGATGAGCAGTTCTTC.

This chain links TRBV6-1 with TRBJ2-2; TRBD2 matches 11 bases. Germline CDR1 and CDR2: MNHNS and SASEGT. V lost 7 bases and J lost 5; bases outside the gene matches: 3. The CDR3 is 14 residues long. CDR3 in amino acids: CASMGLAVTGELFF. In DNA form, the CDR3 reads TGTGCCAGCATGGGACTAGCGGTTACCGGGGAGCTGTTTTTT.

The rearrangement joins TRBV27 to TRBJ1-5; maybe TRBD1 (5 bases). The CDR3 sequence is 15 residues long. V was trimmed by 3 bases and J by 0 bases, leaving 9 bases between them. Germline CDR1 is MNHEY and CDR2 is SMNVEV (reference sequence). CDR3 in DNA: TGTGCCAGCAGTTTTAGGGGACTTAGCAATCAGCCCCAGCATTTT. It yields the protein CASSFRGLSNQPQHF.

The chain uses TRBV28 and TRBJ1-1; 9 bases match TRBD1. The ends lost 8 bases at V and 0 bases at J; junction bases unmatched: 10. Germline V gene data show CDR1 as MDHEN and CDR2 as SYDVKM. This CDR3 contains 16 residues. CDR3 amino acids: CASGDRVFDMNTEAFF. In DNA form, the CDR3 reads TGTGCCAGCGGGGACAGGGTATTCGACATGAACACTGAAGCTTTCTTT.

The chain recombines TRBV6-1 with TRBJ2-1; TRBD2 aligns across 13 bases. CDR3 length: 15 residues. Germline loops: CDR1 MNHNS, CDR2 SASEGT. The V and J ends lost 8 bases and 7 bases, in that order; junction bases with no gene match: 8. CDR3 DNA sequence: TGTGCCAGCGTCTGGACTAGCGGGAGTGCTAATGAGCAGTTCTTC. Translation: CASVWTSGSANEQFF.

The CDR3 here is CASSPGTVQETQYF. For the CDR3, the DNA is TGTGCCAGCAGTCCCGGGACAGTTCAAGAGACCCAGTACTTC. This chain joins TRBV28 and TRBJ2-5, with 7 bases matching TRBD1. The V gene's germline CDR1 is MDHEN and CDR2 SYDVKM. V lost 5 bases to trimming and J lost 2 bases; unmatched junction nucleotides: 5. The CDR3 is 14 amino acids.

The chain couples TRBV4-3 to TRBJ2-7; TRBD1 matches 10 bases. The junction had 0 bases not matched to a gene; V was cut back by 0 bases and J by 1 base. From germline, CDR1 is LGHNA and CDR2 YSLEER. The CDR3 runs 15 residues. CDR3 nucleotide sequence: TGCGCCAGCAGCCAAGAGGACAGGGGGTCCTACGAGCAGTACTTC. Encoded protein: CASSQEDRGSYEQYF.

V and J are TRBV9 and TRBJ1-2, with TRBD1 as a possible D gene (5 bases). Trimming stripped 3 bases from V and 1 base from J, with 16 bases between. The CDR3 has 16 residues. The germline gives CDR1 SGDLS, CDR2 YYNGEE. This chain's CDR3 is CASSGLPGQLNYGYTF. For the CDR3, the DNA is TGTGCCAGCAGCGGACTCCCCGGACAACTTAACTATGGCTACACCTTC.

CDR3 sequence reads: CASSSGGRNTQYF. The CDR3 coding sequence is TGTGCCAGTAGTTCGGGGGGCAGGAATACGCAGTATTTT. The chain uses TRBV19 and TRBJ2-3; tentative D call: TRBD2 (7 bases). Germline V CDR1 and CDR2: LNHDA, SQIVND (reference sequence). V was trimmed by 5 bases and J by 7 bases, leaving 13 bases between them. The CDR3 covers 13 residues.

V is TRBV10-3 and J is TRBJ2-7; 12 bases line up with TRBD2. Germline V gene lookup returns CDR1 ENHRY and CDR2 SYGVKD. The CDR3 runs 15 residues. The V gene end was trimmed by 6 bases and the J gene end by 4 bases; junction bases not matched to a gene: 7. This CDR3 reads CAISTSGGTAYEQYF. The CDR3 DNA follows: TGTGCCATCAGCACTAGCGGGGGGACGGCTTACGAGCAGTACTTC.

The chain joins TRBV19 to TRBJ2-7, with TRBD2 matching over 8 bases. The CDR3 spans 14 residues. CDR1 and CDR2 (germline): LNHDA, SQIVND (reference sequence). The ends lost 10 bases at V and 2 bases at J; junction bases unmatched: 10. CDR3 DNA sequence: TGTGCCACCACGATAGCGGGGAGCGCCTACGAGCAGTACTTC. It yields the protein CATTIAGSAYEQYF.

The genes are TRBV28 and TRBJ1-1; TRBD1 matches at 8 bases. CDR1 and CDR2 from the germline V gene are MDHEN and SYDVKM. There are 16 residues in the CDR3. Unmatched junction bases numbered 11, after V lost 8 bases and J lost 0 bases. As DNA, the CDR3 is TGTGCCAGCGTGGACAGGGCGGTATACTTGAACACTGAAGCTTTCTTT. As protein: CASVDRAVYLNTEAFF.

The chain has TRBV30 and TRBJ2-3, with D possibly being TRBD2 (7 bases). Germline CDR1 GTSNPN, CDR2 SVGIG (reference sequence). This CDR3 has 13 residues. Trimming pared 4 bases from V and 3 bases from J, leaving 11 bases between. The chain's CDR3 is CAWIGGGTDTQYF. CDR3 in DNA: TGTGCCTGGATAGGGGGGGGAACAGATACGCAGTATTTT.

This chain joins TRBV29-1 and TRBJ1-1, with TRBD1 matching 10 bases. The CDR3 contains 16 residues. Germline lookup yields CDR1 SQVTM and CDR2 ANQGSEA. V was pared by 5 bases and J by 0 bases, with 9 bases of the junction left unmatched. The CDR3 sequence: CSVFTRQGAMNTEAFF. The CDR3 DNA reads TGCAGCGTTTTCACTCGACAGGGGGCTATGAACACTGAAGCTTTCTTT.

V is TRBV4-1 and J is TRBJ2-3; 8 bases match TRBD1. The CDR3 length is 20 residues. Germline lookup yields CDR1 MGHRA and CDR2 YSYEKL. The trim removed 2 bases at V and 0 bases at J, leaving 16 bases unmatched. In DNA form, the CDR3 reads TGCGCCAGCAGCCAACCACCGGGACAGGTACCCCGCGATAGCACAGATACGCAGTATTTT. This codes for CASSQPPGQVPRDSTDTQYF.

The chain has TRBV5-4 and TRBJ1-2; D call uncertain. Per the germline V gene, CDR1 is SGHNT and CDR2 is YYREEE (reference sequence). V shed 3 bases and J shed 8 bases, with 17 bases lying between them. The CDR3 sequence is 14 residues long. This chain's CDR3 is CASSWVVGVDGYTF. CDR3 in DNA: TGTGCCAGCAGCTGGGTCGTCGGGGTGGACGGCTACACCTTC.

The genes are TRBV9 and TRBJ1-4; D unclear. The CDR3 is made up of 16 amino acids. Trimming stripped 0 bases from V and 0 bases from J, with 9 bases between. Germline values: CDR1 SGDLS, CDR2 YYNGEE. The CDR3 region is CASSVGRRATNEKLFF. As DNA, the CDR3 is TGTGCCAGCAGCGTAGGACGGAGGGCAACTAATGAAAAACTGTTTTTT.

Turning to this clone: A junction boundary mismatches the germline segment, possibly from a read error. The rearrangement joins TRBV4-1 to TRBJ2-3, with 10 bases lining up with TRBD1. The CDR3 totals 15 residues. Per the germline V gene, CDR1 is MGHRA and CDR2 is YSYEKL. The CDR3 nucleotides are TGCGCCAGCAGCCAAAGGGGACAGGGGCCAGATAAGCAGTATTTT. This gives the protein CASSQRGQGPDKQYF.

The rearrangement links TRBV6-5 to TRBJ1-4; TRBD1 is a possible D gene (5 bases). CDR3 length: 13 residues. From germline, CDR1 is MNHEY and CDR2 SVGAGI. The germline V and J ends were trimmed by 6 bases and 6 bases, with 11 bases remaining between them. CDR3 nucleotide sequence: TGTGCCAGCAGACCGCGGGGCGATGAAAAACTGTTTTTT. This sequence encodes CASRPRGDEKLFF.

The chain is built from TRBV7-2 and TRBJ2-7, with TRBD2 as a possible D gene (6 bases). CDR1 and CDR2 from the germline V gene are SGHTA and FQGNSA. Trimming shortened V by 5 bases and J by 4 bases, and 15 bases separated the two germline ends. This CDR3 region has 14 residues. The CDR3 sequence is CASSLGTGVYEQYF. The CDR3 DNA is TGTGCCAGCAGCCTCGGGACGGGAGTATACGAGCAGTACTTC.

The chain employs TRBV19 and TRBJ2-7; perhaps TRBD2 as D (5 bases). The CDR3 length is 14 residues. Germline CDR1 reads LNHDA; CDR2 reads SQIVND (reference sequence). Trimming left V 4 bases short and J 7 bases short, with 17 bases between. CDR3 region: CASSSGRESGEQYF. The CDR3 nucleotides read TGTGCCAGTAGTAGCGGCCGCGAGTCGGGGGAGCAGTACTTC.

The chain employs TRBV25-1 and TRBJ2-7, with 7 bases fitting TRBD2. The V and J ends lost 3 bases and 2 bases, in that order; junction bases with no gene match: 7. Germline V lookup: CDR1 MGHDK, CDR2 SYGVNS. The CDR3 spans 15 residues. DNA of the CDR3: TGTGCCAGCAGTGACGGGGGAGGGATCGCCTACGAGCAGTACTTC. It specifies CASSDGGGIAYEQYF.

J is TRBJ1-1 and V is TRBV6-1; TRBD1 matches 7 bases. The CDR3 contains 12 residues. After removal of 10 bases from V and 11 bases from J, the junction contained 13 bases not matched to a gene. In germline, CDR1 is MNHNS, CDR2 SASEGT. The CDR3 DNA reads TGTGCCACCCGAACAGGGGTAAAAGGGGCTTTCTTT. Translating it yields CATRTGVKGAFF.

The chain employs TRBV18 and TRBJ1-2, with TRBD1 matching over 10 bases. Germline assignment: CDR1 KGHSH and CDR2 LQKENI. This CDR3 is 14 amino acids long. The J segment lost 4 bases and the V segment lost 6 bases, leaving 5 bases of the junction unmatched. CDR3: CASSPTGGVYGYTF. The CDR3 bases are TGTGCCAGCTCCCCGACAGGGGGCGTCTATGGCTACACCTTC. Complete variable domain (other parts from reference TRBV18 and TRBJ1-2): NAGVMQNPRHLVRRRGQEARLRCSPMKGHSHVYWYRQLPEEGLKFMVYLQKENIIDESGMPKERFSAEFPKEGPSILRIQQVVRGDSAAYFCASSPTGGVYGYTFGSGTRLTVV.